The clone carrying this T cell receptor (beta chain) was detected only a few times. The V end was cut by 10 bases, the J end by 2 bases, with 12 bases between. CDR1 and CDR2 (germline): MNHNS, SASEGT. The CDR3 runs 12 residues. The source material, RNA transcripts, was used to amplify TCR beta CDR3 regions. In the first-round RT-PCR of the TCR CDR3, the HTBI primer set was used. From the multiplex PCR reads, TCRdb called clonotypes with MiXCR, one entry per CDR3 protein. This sample has about 720,000 distinct CDR3 sequences; over 15% occur once, and the top ten carry approximately 8%. The source of the sample is a study of T cells in Graves' hyperthyroidism and ophthalmopathy.

The V and J genes are TRBV6-1 and TRBJ2-7, with D possibly TRBD1 on 6 matching bases. The source material was blood. This TCR came from a man aged 18-30 years with Graves' hyperthyroidism. CDR3 in DNA: TGTGCCATCCTAGGACAGACCTACGAGCAGTACTTC. It codes for CAILGQTYEQYF.